This T cell receptor (beta chain) was recovered during a study of blood T cell repertoires in COVID-19. Study background: Acute and convalescent COVID-19 specimens originated in the United States, Italy and Spain. The analysed material was cDNA or gDNA that came from T cells, B-cell-depleted T cells, or PBMCs.

Clones were sequenced by immunoSEQ multiplex PCR, and TCRdb holds only the in-frame ones, with some missing. This sample has roughly 32,000 clones, with 80% to 90% found just once. Trimming cost V 4 bases and J 2 bases, with 20 bases left between them. CDR1 SGDLS and CDR2 YYNGEE come from the germline V gene. This CDR3 comprises 17 residues. The gene calls are TRBV9 and TRBJ2-3, with D possibly matching TRBD1 (7 bases). The specimen was peripheral blood. The receptor's source is a man in his fifties or sixties with active COVID-19. CDR3 amino acids: CASSQGGSGHYTDTQYF. The CDR3 bases are TGTGCCAGCAGCCAGGGGGGCAGCGGGCACTACACAGATACGCAGTATTTT.